The T cell receptor beta chain described here comes from a study of blood T cell repertoires in COVID-19. Original processing notes: Estimation of nucleated cell counts relied on the amplification of reference gene primers. Clones were sequenced by immunoSEQ multiplex PCR, and TCRdb holds only the in-frame ones, with some missing. V, J and clone size derive from that table, while D and trimming were established from the DNA sequence. The sample includes more than 45,000 clones, 90% of them seen just once. V trimming: 4 bases; J trimming: 2 bases; junction bases outside the gene matches: 6. Germline-derived CDR1 and CDR2 are LNHDA and SQIVND (reference sequence). The length of the CDR3 is 15 residues.

The source material was peripheral blood. The sequence came from a man between 65 and 80 years old with acute or convalescent COVID-19. V usage is TRBV19 and J usage is TRBJ1-2; the match to TRBD1 covers 8 bases. The DNA of the CDR3 is TGTGCCAGTAGTAAACCGGGACAGGAAAACTATGGCTACACCTTC. Translation gives CASSKPGQENYGYTF.